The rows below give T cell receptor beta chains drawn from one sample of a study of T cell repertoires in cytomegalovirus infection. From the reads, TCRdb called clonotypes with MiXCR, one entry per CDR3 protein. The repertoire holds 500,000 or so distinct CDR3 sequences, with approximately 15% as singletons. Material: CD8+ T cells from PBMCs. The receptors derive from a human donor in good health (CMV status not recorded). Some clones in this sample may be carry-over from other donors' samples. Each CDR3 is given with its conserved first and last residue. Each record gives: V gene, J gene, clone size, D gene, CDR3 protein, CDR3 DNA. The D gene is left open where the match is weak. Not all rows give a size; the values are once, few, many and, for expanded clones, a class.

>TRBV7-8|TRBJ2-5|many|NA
CASSMTRLETQYF
TGTGCCAGCAGCATGACAAGGTTGGAGACCCAGTACTTC
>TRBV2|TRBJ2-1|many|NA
CASSGREQFF
TGTGCCAGCAGTGGTCGTGAGCAGTTCTTC
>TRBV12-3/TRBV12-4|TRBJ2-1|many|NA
CASSWDDSNEQFF
TGTGCCAGCAGTTGGGACGACTCTAATGAGCAGTTCTTC
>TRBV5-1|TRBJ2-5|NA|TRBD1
CASSFSRTGSIETQYF
TGCGCCAGCAGCTTTAGCCGGACAGGGTCTATTGAGACCCAGTACTTC
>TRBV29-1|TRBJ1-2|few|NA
CSAAPSQGPGGGYTF
TGCAGCGCCGCCCCGTCGCAGGGACCGGGCGGAGGCTACACCTTC
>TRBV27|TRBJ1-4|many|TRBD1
CASSSTGVIETTNEKLFF
TGTGCCAGCAGTTCGACAGGGGTCATTGAGACAACTAATGAAAAACTGTTTTTT
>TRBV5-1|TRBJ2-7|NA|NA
CASSPWGESAYEQYF
TGCGCCAGCAGCCCGTGGGGGGAGAGCGCCTACGAGCAGTACTTC
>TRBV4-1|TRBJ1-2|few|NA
CASSQLDSTLNYGYTF
TGCGCCAGCAGCCAACTTGACAGCACATTAAACTATGGCTACACCTTC
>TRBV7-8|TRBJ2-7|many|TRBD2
CASSTTRDYSVRYEQYF
TGTGCCAGCAGCACAACCCGGGACTACTCGGTCCGCTACGAGCAGTACTTC
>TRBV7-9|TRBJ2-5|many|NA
CASSLEGHQETQYF
TGTGCCAGCAGCTTAGAAGGACACCAAGAGACCCAGTACTTC
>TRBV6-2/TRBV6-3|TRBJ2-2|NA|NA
CASRGVGGNTGELFF
TGTGCCAGCAGGGGAGTCGGGGGGAACACCGGGGAGCTGTTTTTT
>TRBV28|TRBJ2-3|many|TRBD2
CASSGPRREGGTDTQYF
TGTGCCAGCAGCGGCCCCCGCCGGGAGGGGGGCACAGATACGCAGTATTTT
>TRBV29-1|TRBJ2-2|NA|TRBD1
CSVLYGTGNTGELFF
TGCAGCGTTCTTTACGGGACAGGGAACACCGGGGAGCTGTTTTTT
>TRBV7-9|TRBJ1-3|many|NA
CASSLALRTPGNTIYF
TGTGCCAGCAGCTTAGCGCTTAGGACACCCGGAAACACCATATATTTT
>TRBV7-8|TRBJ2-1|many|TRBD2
CASSPGLAGGALEFF
TGTGCCAGCAGCCCCGGACTAGCGGGGGGGGCCTTGGAGTTCTTC
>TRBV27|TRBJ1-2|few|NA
CASRKGHSNYGYTF
TGTGCCAGCAGGAAGGGTCACAGCAACTATGGCTACACCTTC
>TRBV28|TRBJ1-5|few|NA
CASSSPQGYQPQHF
TGTGCCAGCAGTTCTCCCCAGGGGTATCAGCCCCAGCATTTT
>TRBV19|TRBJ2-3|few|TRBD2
CASSIPSGGTDTQYF
TGTGCCAGTAGTATTCCCAGCGGGGGCACAGATACGCAGTATTTT
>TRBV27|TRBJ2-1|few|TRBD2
CASIAGGGDEQFF
TGTGCCAGCATAGCGGGAGGGGGGGATGAGCAGTTCTTC
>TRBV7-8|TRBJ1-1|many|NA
CASSFSRVGTEAFF
TGTGCCAGCAGCTTCTCCAGGGTGGGGACTGAAGCTTTCTTT
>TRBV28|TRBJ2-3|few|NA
CASRSGYSTDTQYF
TGTGCCAGCAGGAGCGGGTATAGCACAGATACGCAGTATTTT
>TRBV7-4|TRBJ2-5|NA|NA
CASSSGRLQETQYF
TGTGCCAGCAGCTCCGGACGGCTACAAGAGACCCAGTACTTC
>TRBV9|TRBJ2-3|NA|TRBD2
CASSILAGGASTDTQYF
TGTGCCAGCAGCATCCTAGCGGGAGGTGCTAGCACAGATACGCAGTATTTT
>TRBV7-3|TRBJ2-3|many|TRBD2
CASSSPTSGFDTQYF
TGTGCCAGCAGCTCCCCGACTAGCGGTTTTGATACGCAGTATTTT
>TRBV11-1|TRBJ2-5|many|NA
CASSLAPEGMETQYF
TGTGCCAGCAGCTTAGCGCCAGAGGGTATGGAGACCCAGTACTTC
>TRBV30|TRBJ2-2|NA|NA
CAWTWSDYTGELFF
TGTGCCTGGACTTGGTCGGATTACACCGGGGAGCTGTTTTTT
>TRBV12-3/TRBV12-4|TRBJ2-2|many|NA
CASNEDAGELFF
TGTGCCAGCAACGAGGATGCCGGGGAGCTGTTTTTT
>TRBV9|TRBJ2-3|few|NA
CASSVEMEGSTDTQYF
TGTGCCAGCAGCGTAGAAATGGAGGGAAGCACAGATACGCAGTATTTT
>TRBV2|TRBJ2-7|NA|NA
CASSEGADYYEQYF
TGTGCCAGCAGTGAAGGGGCGGACTACTACGAGCAGTACTTC
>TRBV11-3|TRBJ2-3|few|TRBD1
CASSSETGADTQYF
TGTGCCAGCAGCTCCGAGACAGGGGCGGATACGCAGTATTTT
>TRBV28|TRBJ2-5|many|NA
CASSFPRGETQYF
TGTGCCAGCAGTTTCCCGCGGGGAGAGACCCAGTACTTC
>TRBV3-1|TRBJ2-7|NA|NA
CASSLRVGYEQYF
TGTGCCAGCAGCCTACGGGTGGGGTACGAGCAGTACTTC
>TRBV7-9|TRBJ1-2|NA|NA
CASSLHGQGVDGYTF
TGTGCCAGCAGCCTGCATGGTCAGGGAGTAGATGGCTACACCTTC
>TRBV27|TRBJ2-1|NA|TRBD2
CATRLAGYNEQFF
TGTGCCACCAGACTAGCGGGTTACAATGAGCAGTTCTTC
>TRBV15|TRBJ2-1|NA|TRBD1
CATSRGQGEYNEQFF
TGTGCCACCAGCAGGGGACAGGGAGAGTACAATGAGCAGTTCTTC
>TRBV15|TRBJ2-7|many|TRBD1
CATSRHPGQGSDRSVGQYF
TGTGCCACCAGCAGGCATCCGGGACAGGGGTCCGATAGGAGTGTTGGGCAGTACTTC
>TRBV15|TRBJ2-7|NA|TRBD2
CATGTGGGAYEQYF
TGTGCCACCGGAACAGGCGGGGGGGCTTACGAGCAGTACTTC
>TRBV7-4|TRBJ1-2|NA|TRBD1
CASSQGQALSYGYTF
TGTGCCAGCAGCCAGGGACAGGCGTTAAGCTATGGCTACACCTTC
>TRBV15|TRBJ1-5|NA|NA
CATRRKGTNQPQHF
TGTGCCACCAGGAGAAAGGGAACCAATCAGCCCCAGCATTTT
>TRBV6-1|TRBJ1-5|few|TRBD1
CASSASGQGAGQPQHF
TGTGCCAGCAGTGCTTCGGGACAGGGAGCGGGTCAGCCCCAGCATTTT
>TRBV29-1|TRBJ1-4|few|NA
CSVRSATNEKLFF
TGCAGCGTCCGCAGCGCAACTAATGAAAAACTGTTTTTT
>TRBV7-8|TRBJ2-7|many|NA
CASSLVWQNYEQYF
TGTGCCAGCAGCTTAGTCTGGCAGAACTACGAGCAGTACTTC
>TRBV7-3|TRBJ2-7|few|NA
CASSPDSRSYEQYF
TGTGCCAGCAGCCCCGACAGTCGCTCCTACGAGCAGTACTTC
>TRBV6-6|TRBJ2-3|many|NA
CASSYGRGLADTQYF
TGTGCCAGCAGTTACGGCCGGGGACTTGCAGATACGCAGTATTTT
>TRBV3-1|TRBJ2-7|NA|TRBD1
CASSPGTGMIEQYF
TGTGCCAGCAGCCCCGGGACAGGCATGATCGAGCAGTACTTC
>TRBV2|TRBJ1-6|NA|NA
CASRGPGPPKGSPLHF
TGTGCCAGCAGGGGACCGGGACCCCCAAAGGGATCACCCCTCCACTTT
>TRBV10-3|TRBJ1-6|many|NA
CAITETNNSPLHF
TGTGCCATCACCGAGACTAATAATTCACCCCTCCACTTT
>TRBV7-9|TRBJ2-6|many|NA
CASSPPGHKSGANVLTF
TGTGCCAGCAGCCCCCCGGGACACAAGTCTGGGGCCAACGTCCTGACTTTC
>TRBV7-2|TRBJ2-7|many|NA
CASSLQGIYEQYF
TGTGCCAGCAGCTTACAGGGTATCTACGAGCAGTACTTC
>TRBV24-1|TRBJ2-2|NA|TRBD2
CATSDLSGANTGELFF
TGTGCCACCAGTGATTTGAGCGGGGCGAACACCGGGGAGCTGTTTTTT
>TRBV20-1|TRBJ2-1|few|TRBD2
CSARFLLATTSGDYNEQFF
TGCAGTGCTAGATTCCTCCTCGCCACGACTAGCGGGGACTACAATGAGCAGTTCTTC
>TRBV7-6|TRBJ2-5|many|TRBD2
CASSSGGGNQETQYF
TGTGCCAGCAGCAGTGGGGGGGGAAACCAAGAGACCCAGTACTTC
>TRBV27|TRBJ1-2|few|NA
CASSNYTGGYTF
TGTGCCAGCAGTAACTATACGGGTGGCTACACCTTC
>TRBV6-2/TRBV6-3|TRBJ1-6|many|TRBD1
CASSYVKEDRGRGSPLHF
TGTGCCAGCAGTTACGTTAAGGAAGACAGGGGGCGTGGGTCACCCCTCCACTTT
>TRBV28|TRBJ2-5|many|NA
CASSPGFQETQYF
TGTGCCAGCAGCCCAGGGTTCCAAGAGACCCAGTACTTC
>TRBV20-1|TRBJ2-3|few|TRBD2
CSASSGGAGDTQYF
TGCAGTGCCTCTAGCGGGGGGGCCGGAGATACGCAGTATTTT
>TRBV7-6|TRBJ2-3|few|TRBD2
CASNSFLAGEGTTDTQYF
TGTGCCAGCAACTCTTTCCTAGCGGGAGAGGGGACCACAGATACGCAGTATTTT
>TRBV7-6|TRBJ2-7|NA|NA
CASSLRGGAFHEQYF
TGTGCCAGCAGCTTAAGAGGGGGGGCTTTCCACGAGCAGTACTTC